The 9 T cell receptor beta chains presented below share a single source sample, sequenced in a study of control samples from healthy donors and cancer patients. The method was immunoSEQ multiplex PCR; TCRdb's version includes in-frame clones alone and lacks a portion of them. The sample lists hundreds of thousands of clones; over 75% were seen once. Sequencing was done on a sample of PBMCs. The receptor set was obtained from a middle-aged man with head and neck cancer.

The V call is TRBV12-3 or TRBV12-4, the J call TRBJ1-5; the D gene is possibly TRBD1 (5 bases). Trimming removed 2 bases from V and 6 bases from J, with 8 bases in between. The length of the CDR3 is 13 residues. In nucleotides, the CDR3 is TGTGCCAGCAGTTTAACGGGGGTTCAGCCCCAGCATTTT. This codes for CASSLTGVQPQHF.

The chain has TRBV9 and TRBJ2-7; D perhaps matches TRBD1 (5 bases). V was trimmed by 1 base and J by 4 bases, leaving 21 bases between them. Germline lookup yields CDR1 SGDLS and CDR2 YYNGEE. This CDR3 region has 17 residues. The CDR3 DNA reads TGTGCCAGCAGCGTACCGTTCCTGACAGCTTCCCGGTACGAGCAGTACTTC. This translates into CASSVPFLTASRYEQYF.

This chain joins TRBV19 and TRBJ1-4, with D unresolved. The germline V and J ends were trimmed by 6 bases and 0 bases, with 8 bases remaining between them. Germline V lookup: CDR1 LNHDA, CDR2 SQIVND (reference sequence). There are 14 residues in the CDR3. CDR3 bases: TGTGCCAGTAGATTGGAACCAACTAATGAAAAACTGTTTTTT. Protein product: CASRLEPTNEKLFF.

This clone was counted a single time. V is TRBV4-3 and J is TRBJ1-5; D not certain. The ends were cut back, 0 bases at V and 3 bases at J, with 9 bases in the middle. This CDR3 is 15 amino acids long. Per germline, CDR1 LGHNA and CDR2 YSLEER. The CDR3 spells CASSQDQRTNQPQHF. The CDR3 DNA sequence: TGCGCCAGCAGCCAAGATCAAAGGACCAATCAGCCCCAGCATTTT.

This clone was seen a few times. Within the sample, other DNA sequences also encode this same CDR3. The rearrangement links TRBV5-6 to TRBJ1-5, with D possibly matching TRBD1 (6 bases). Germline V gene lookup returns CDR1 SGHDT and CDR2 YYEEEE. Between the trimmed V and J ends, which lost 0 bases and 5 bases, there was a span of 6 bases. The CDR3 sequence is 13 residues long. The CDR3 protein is CASSLGGHQPQHF. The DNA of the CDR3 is TGTGCCAGCAGCTTGGGGGGGCATCAGCCCCAGCATTTT.

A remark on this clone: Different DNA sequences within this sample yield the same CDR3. This CDR3 is CASSLGGPSGNTIYF. The DNA of the CDR3 is TGCGCCAGCAGCTTGGGGGGACCCTCTGGAAACACCATATATTTT. The J gene is TRBJ1-3, the V gene TRBV5-1; maybe TRBD1 (5 bases). CDR1 is SGHRS and CDR2 is YFSETQ in the germline V gene. Trimming took 0 bases from V and 0 from J, leaving 7 bases between them. This CDR3 region has 15 residues.

CDR3 sequence (DNA): TGTGCCAGCAGCTTACAACAGGGGGCGGTGTGGGGCTACACCTTC. Translated: CASSLQQGAVWGYTF. The genes are TRBV7-2 and TRBJ1-2; 9 bases line up with TRBD1. Germline V gene sequence: CDR1 SGHTA, CDR2 FQGNSA. The CDR3 consists of 15 residues. Trimming cost V 2 bases and J 8 bases; bases outside gene matches: 9.

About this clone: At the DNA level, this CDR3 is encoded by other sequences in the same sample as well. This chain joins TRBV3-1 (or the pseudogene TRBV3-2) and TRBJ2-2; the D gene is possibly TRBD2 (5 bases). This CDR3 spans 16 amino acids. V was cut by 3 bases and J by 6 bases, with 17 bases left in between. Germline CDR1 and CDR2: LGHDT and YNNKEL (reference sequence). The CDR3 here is CASSQERVGGPGELFF. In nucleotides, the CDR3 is TGTGCCAGCAGCCAGGAGAGGGTGGGTGGTCCCGGGGAGCTGTTTTTT.

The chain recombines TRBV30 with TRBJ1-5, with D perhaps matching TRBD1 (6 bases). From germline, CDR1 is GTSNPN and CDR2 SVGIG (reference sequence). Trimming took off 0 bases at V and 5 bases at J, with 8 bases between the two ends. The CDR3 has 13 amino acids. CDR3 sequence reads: CAWSVAGDQPQHF. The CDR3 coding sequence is TGTGCCTGGAGTGTGGCAGGGGATCAGCCCCAGCATTTT.